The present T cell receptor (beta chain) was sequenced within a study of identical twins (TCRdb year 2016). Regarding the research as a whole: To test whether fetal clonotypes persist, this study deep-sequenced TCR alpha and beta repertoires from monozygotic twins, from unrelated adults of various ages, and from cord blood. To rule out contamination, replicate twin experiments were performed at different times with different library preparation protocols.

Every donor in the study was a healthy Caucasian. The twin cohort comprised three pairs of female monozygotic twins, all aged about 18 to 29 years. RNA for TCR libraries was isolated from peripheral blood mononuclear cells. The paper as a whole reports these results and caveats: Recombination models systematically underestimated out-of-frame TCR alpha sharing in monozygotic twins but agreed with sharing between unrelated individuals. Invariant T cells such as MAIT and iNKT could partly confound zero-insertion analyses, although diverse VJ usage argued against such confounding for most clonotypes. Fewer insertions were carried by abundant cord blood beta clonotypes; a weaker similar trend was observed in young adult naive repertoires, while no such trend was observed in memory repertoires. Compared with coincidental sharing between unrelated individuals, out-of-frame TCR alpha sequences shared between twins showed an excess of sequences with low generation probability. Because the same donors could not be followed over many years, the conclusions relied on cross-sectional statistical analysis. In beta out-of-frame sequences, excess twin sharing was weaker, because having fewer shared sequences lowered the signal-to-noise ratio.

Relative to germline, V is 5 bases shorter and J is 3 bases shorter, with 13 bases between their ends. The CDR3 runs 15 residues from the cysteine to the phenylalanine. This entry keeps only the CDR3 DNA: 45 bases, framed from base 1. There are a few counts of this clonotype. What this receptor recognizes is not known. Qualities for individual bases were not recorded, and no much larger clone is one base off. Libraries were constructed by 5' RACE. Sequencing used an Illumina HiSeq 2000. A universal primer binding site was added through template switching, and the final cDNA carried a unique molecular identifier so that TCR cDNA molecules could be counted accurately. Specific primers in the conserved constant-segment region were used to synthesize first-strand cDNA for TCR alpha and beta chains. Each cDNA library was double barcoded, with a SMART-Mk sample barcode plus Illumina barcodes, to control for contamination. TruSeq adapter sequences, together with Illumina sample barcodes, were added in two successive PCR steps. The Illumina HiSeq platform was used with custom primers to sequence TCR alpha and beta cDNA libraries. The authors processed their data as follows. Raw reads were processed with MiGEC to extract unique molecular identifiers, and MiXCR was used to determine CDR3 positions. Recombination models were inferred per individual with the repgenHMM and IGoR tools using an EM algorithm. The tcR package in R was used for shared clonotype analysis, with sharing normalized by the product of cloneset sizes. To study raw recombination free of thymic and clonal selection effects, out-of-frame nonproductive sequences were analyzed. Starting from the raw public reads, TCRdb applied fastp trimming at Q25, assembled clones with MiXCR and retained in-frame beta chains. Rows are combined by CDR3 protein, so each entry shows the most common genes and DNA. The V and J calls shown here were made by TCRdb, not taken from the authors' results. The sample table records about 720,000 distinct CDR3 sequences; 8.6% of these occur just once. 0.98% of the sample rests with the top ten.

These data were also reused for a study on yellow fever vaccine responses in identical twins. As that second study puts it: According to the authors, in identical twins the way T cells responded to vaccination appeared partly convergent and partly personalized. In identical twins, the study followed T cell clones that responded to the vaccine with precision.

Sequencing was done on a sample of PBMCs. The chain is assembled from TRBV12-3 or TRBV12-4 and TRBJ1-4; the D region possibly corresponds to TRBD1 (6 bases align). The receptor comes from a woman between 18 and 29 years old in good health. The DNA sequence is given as TGTGCCAGCAGTCCGCGGACAGTTCCTAATGAAAAACTGTTTTTT. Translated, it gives CASSPRTVPNEKLFF.